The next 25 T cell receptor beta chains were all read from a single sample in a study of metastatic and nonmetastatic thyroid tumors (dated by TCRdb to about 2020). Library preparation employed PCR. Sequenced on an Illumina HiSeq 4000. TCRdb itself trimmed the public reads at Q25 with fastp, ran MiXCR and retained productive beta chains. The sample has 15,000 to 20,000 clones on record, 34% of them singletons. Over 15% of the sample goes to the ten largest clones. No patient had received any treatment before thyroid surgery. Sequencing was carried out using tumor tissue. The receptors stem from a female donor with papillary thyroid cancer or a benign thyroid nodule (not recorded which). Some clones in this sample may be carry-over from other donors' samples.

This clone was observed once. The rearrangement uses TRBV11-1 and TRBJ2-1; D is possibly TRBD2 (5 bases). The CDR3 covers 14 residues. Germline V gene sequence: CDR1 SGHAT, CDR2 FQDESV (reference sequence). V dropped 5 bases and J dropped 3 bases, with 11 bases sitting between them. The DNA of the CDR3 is TGTGCCAGCAGCCCCCACGGGATCTACAATGAGCAGTTCTTC. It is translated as CASSPHGIYNEQFF.

CDR3 nucleotide sequence: TGTGCCAGCAGTTTGGGCCTTGACGCAGGCCTCTATGGCTACACCTTC. Its translation: CASSLGLDAGLYGYTF. V gene TRBV12-3 or TRBV12-4 combines with J gene TRBJ1-2; no clear D. The V end was cut by 3 bases, the J end by 4 bases, with 18 bases between. This CDR3 region has 16 residues.

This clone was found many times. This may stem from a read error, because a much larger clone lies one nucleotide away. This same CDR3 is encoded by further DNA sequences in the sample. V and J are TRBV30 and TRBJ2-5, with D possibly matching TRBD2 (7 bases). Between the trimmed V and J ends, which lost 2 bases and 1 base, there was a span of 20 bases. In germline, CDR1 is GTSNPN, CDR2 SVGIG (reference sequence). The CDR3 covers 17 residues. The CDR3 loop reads CAWSPSGGGLFQETQYF. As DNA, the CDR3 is TGTGCCTGGAGTCCATCGGGGGGCGGCCTTTTCCAAGAGACCCAGTACTTC.

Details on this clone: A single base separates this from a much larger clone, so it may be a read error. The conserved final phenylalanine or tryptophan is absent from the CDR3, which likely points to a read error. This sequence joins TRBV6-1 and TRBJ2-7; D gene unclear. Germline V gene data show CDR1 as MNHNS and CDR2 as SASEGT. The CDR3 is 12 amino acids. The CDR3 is CASSETDYEQYC. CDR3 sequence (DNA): TGCGCCAGCAGTGAAACAGACTACGAGCAGTACTGC.

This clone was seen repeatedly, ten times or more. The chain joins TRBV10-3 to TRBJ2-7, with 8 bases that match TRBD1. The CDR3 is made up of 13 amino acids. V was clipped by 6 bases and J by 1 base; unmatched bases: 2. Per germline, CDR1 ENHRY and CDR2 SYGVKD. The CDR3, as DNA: TGTGCCATCAGCAGACAGGGGTCCTACGAGCAGTACTTC. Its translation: CAISRQGSYEQYF.

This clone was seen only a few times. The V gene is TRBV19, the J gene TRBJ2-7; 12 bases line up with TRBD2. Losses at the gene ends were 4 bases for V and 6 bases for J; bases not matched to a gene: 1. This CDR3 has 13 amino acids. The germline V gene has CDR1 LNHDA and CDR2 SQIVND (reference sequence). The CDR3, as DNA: TGTGCCAGTAGTAGACTAGCGGGAGTCGAGCAGTACTTC. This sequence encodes CASSRLAGVEQYF.

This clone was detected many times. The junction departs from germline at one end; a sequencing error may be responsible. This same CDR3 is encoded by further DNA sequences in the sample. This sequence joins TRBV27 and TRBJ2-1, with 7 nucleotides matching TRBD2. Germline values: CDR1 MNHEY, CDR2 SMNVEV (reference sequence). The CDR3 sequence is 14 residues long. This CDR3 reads CASSTGTTHNEQFF. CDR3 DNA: TGTGCCAGCAGTACCGGGACTACTCACAACGAGCAGTTCTTC.

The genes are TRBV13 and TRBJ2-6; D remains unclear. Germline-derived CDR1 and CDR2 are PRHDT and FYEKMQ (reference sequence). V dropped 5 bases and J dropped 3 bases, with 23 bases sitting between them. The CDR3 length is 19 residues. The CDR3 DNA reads TGTGCCAGCAGCCAGTGGCACTCCGGACGGATCTATGGGGCCAACGTCCTGACTTTC. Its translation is CASSQWHSGRIYGANVLTF.

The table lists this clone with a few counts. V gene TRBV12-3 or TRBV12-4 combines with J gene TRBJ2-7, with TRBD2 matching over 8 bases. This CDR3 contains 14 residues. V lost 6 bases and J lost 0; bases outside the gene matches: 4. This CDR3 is CASSWTSLSYEQYF. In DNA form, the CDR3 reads TGTGCCAGCAGCTGGACTAGCCTCTCCTACGAGCAGTACTTC.

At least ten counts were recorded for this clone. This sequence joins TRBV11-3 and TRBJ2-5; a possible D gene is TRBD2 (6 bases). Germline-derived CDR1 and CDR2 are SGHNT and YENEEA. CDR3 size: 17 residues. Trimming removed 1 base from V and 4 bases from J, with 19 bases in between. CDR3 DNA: TGTGCCAGCAGCTTAGGGTCCCTGGCCGGGGGAGGAGAGACCCAGTACTTC. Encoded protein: CASSLGSLAGGGETQYF.

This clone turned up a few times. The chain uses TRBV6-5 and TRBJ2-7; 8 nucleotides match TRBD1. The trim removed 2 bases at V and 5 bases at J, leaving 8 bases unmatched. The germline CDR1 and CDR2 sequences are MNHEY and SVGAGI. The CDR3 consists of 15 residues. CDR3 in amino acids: CASSYRGRGQNEQYF. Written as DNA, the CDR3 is TGTGCCAGCAGTTACAGGGGCAGGGGGCAGAACGAGCAGTACTTC.

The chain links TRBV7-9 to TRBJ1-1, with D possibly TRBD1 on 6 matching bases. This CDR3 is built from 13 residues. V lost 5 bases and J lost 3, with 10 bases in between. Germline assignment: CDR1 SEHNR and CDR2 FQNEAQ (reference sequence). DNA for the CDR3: TGTGCCAGCAGCCCTTCAGGGGACACTGAAGCTTTCTTT. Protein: CASSPSGDTEAFF.

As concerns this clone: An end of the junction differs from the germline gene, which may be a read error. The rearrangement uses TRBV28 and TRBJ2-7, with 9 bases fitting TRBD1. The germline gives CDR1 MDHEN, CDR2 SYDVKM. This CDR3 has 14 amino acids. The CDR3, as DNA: TGTGCCAGAAGTTCAGAGACAGGGGGCTACGAGCAGTACTTC. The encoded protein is CARSSETGGYEQYF.

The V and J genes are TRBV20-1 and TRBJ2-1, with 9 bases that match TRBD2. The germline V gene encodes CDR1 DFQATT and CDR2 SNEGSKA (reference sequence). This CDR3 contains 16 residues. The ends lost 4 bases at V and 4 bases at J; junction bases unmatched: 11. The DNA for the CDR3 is TGCAGTGCTACTCCCTCAGTACTAGCGGGTTACAATGAGCAGTTCTTC. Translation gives CSATPSVLAGYNEQFF.

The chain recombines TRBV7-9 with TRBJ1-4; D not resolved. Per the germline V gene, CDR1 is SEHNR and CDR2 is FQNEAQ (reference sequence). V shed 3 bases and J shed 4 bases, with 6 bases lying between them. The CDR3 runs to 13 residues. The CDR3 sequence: CASSFRGNEKLFF. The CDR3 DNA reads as TGTGCCAGCAGCTTCCGTGGTAATGAAAAACTGTTTTTT.

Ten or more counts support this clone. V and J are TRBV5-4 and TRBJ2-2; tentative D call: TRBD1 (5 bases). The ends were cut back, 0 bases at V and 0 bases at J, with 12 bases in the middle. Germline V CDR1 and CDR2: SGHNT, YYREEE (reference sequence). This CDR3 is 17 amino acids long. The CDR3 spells CASSLGPQGPNTGELFF. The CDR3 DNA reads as TGTGCCAGCAGCTTGGGACCCCAGGGCCCGAACACCGGGGAGCTGTTTTTT. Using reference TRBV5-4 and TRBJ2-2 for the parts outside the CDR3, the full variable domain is ETGVTQSPTHLIKTRGQQVTLRCSSQSGHNTVSWYQQALGQGPQFIFQYYREEENGRGNFPPRFSGLQFPNYSSELNVNALELDDSALYLCASSLGPQGPNTGELFFGEGSRLTVL.

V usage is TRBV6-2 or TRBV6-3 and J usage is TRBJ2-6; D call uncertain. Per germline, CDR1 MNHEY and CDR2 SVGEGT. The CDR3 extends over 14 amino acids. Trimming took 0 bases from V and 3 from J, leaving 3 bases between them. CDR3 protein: CASSYSSGANVLTF. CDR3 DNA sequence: TGTGCCAGCAGTTACTCGAGTGGGGCCAACGTCCTGACTTTC.

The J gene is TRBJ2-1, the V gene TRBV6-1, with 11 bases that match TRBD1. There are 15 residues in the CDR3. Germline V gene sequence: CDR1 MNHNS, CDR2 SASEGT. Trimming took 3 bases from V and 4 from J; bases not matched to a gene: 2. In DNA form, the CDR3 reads TGTGCCAGCAGTGACCGGGACAGGGGGTACAATGAGCAGTTCTTC. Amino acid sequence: CASSDRDRGYNEQFF.

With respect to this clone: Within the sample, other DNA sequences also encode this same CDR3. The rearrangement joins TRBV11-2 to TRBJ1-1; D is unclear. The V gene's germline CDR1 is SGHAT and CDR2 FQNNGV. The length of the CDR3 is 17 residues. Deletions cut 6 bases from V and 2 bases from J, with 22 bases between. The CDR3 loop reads CASRAKTLPLPNTEAFF. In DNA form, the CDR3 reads TGTGCCAGCAGAGCTAAGACGCTCCCTCTACCAAACACTGAAGCTTTCTTT. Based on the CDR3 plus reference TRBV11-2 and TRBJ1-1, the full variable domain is EAGVAQSPRYKIIEKRQSVAFWCNPISGHATLYWYQQILGQGPKLLIQFQNNGVVDDSQLPKDRFSAERLKGVDSTLKIQPAKLEDSAVYLCASRAKTLPLPNTEAFFGQGTRLTVV.

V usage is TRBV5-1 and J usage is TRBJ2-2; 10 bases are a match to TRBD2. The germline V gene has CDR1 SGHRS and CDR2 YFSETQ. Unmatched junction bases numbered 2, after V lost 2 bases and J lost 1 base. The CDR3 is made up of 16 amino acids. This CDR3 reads CASSLLAGLNTGELFF. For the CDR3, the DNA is TGCGCCAGCAGCTTACTAGCGGGGCTGAACACCGGGGAGCTGTTTTTT.

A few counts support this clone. The CDR3 nucleotides read TGTGCCAGCAGTTTGGGAGGCGGGAGGGGGAGGTACGAGCAGTACTTC. Translation gives CASSLGGGRGRYEQYF. The rearrangement links TRBV28 to TRBJ2-7; 9 bases are a match to TRBD2. Germline V gene sequence: CDR1 MDHEN, CDR2 SYDVKM. The trim removed 3 bases at V and 4 bases at J, leaving 10 bases unmatched. This CDR3 has 16 amino acids.

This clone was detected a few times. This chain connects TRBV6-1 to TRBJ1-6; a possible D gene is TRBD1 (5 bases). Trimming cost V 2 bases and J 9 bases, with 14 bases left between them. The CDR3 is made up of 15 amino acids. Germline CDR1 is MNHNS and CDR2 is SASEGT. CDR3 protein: CASSETGTGGSPLHF. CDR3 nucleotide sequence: TGTGCCAGCAGTGAAACCGGGACCGGAGGTTCACCCCTCCACTTT.

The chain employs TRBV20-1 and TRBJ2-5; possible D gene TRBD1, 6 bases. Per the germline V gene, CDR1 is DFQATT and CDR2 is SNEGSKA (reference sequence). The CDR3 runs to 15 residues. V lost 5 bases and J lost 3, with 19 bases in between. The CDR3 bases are TGCAGTGCTTACGGAAGGACAGAGAAGAAAGAGACCCAGTACTTC. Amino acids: CSAYGRTEKKETQYF.

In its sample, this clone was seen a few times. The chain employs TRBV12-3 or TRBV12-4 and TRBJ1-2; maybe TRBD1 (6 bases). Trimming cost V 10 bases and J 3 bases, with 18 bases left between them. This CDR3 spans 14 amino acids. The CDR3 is CAIISRGSDYGYTF. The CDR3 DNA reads TGTGCCATCATCTCCAGGGGCTCCGACTATGGCTACACCTTC.

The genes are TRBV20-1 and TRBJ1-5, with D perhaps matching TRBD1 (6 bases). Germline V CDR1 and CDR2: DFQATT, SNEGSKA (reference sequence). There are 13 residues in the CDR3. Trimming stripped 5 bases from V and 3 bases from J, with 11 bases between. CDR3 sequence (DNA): TGCAGTGCTGGGGGCAGGAACAATCAGCCCCAGCATTTT. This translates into CSAGGRNNQPQHF.